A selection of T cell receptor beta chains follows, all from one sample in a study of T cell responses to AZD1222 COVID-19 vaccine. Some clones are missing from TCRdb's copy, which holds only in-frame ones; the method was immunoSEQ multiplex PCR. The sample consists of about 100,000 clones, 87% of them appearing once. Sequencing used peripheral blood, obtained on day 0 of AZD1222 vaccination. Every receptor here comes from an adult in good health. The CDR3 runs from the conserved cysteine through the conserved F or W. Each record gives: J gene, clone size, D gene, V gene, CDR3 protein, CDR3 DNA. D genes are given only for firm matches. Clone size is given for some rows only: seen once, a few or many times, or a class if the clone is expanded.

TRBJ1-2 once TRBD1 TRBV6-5 CASRRGQGSGYTF TGTGCCAGCAGGAGAGGACAGGGGTCTGGCTACACCTTC
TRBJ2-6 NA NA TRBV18 CASSSSGANVLTF TGTGCCAGCTCCTCCTCTGGGGCCAACGTCCTGACTTTC
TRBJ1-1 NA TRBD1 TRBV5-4 CASSYRGLGNTEAFF TGTGCCAGCAGCTACAGGGGGCTGGGGAACACTGAAGCTTTCTTT
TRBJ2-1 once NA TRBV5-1 CASSLPSGNEQFF TGCGCCAGCAGCTTGCCTAGTGGCAATGAGCAGTTCTTC
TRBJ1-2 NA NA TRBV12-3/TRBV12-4 CASRPTADYGYTF TGTGCCAGCAGACCGACAGCTGATTATGGCTACACCTTC
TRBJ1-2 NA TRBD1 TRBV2 CASNQDRGLNYGYTF TGTGCCAGCAATCAAGACAGGGGGCTAAACTATGGCTACACCTTC
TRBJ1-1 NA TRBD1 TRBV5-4 CASSWDRARMNTEAFF TGTGCCAGCAGCTGGGACAGGGCCCGTATGAACACTGAAGCTTTCTTT
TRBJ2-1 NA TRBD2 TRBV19 CASRLAGGNSYNEQFF TGTGCCAGTAGACTAGCGGGAGGGAACTCCTACAATGAGCAGTTCTTC
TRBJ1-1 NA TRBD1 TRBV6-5 CASSSGGNTEAFF TGTGCCAGCAGTTCAGGGGGGAATACTGAAGCTTTCTTT
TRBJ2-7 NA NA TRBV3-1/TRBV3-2 CASSQVGGEQYF TGTGCCAGCAGCCAAGTGGGAGGCGAGCAGTACTTC
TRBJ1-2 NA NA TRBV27 CASRPTGIHGYTF TGTGCCAGCAGACCTACAGGGATCCATGGCTACACCTTC
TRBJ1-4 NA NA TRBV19 CASSVNGEKLFF TGTGCCAGTAGTGTTAATGGGGAAAAACTGTTTTTT
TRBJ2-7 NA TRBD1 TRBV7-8 CASSGQGGASEQYF TGTGCCAGCAGCGGACAGGGTGGTGCCTCCGAGCAGTACTTC
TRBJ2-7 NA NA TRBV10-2 CAILTENYEQYF TGCGCCATATTGACAGAAAACTACGAGCAGTACTTC
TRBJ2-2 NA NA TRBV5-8 CASSLLSGSANTGELFF TGTGCCAGCAGCCTTTTGTCAGGGAGCGCGAACACCGGGGAGCTGTTTTTT
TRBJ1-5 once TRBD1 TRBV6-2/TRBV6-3 CASSMRDRTYSNQPQHF TGTGCCAGCAGTATGCGGGACAGGACTTATAGCAATCAGCCCCAGCATTTT
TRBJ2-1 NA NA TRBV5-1 CASSLEGTTYNEQFF TGCGCCAGCAGCTTGGAAGGTACTACCTACAATGAGCAGTTCTTC
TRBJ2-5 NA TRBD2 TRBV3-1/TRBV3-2 CASRLSGRPGETQYF TGTGCCAGCAGGTTAAGCGGGAGGCCGGGAGAGACCCAGTACTTC
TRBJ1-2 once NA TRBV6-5 CASNQGIGNYGYTF TGTGCCAGCAACCAGGGAATTGGTAACTATGGCTACACCTTC
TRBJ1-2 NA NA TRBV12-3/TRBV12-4 CASSFMGYGYTF TGTGCCAGCAGTTTCATGGGCTATGGCTACACCTTC
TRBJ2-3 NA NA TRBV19 CASSKTVTGSTDTQYF TGTGCCAGTAGTAAGACCGTCACAGGGTCGACAGATACGCAGTATTTT
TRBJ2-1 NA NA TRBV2 CASKASLNNEQFF TGTGCCAGCAAGGCTAGCCTAAACAATGAGCAGTTCTTC